These 7 T cell receptor beta chains originate from one sample sequenced in a study of regulatory T cells. The PCR used 52 TRBV and 13 TRBJ primers. Assay: immunoSEQ multiplex PCR; the TCRdb copy retains only in-frame clones and omits some. Counted here are 15,000 to 20,000 clones, about 92% occurring once; the ten biggest clones make up 25% to 35%. Sequenced input: CD8+ T cells sorted from blood. The receptors derive from a person under 35 with CD3G deficiency.

The chain joins TRBV7-8 to TRBJ2-1, with 13 bases fitting TRBD2. Germline V gives CDR1 SGHVS, CDR2 FQNEAQ. J was trimmed by 9 bases and V by 6 bases; bases with no gene match: 8. This CDR3 comprises 15 residues. Here the CDR3 reads CASRIGGLAGVEQFF. CDR3 coding DNA: TGTGCCAGCAGGATAGGAGGACTAGCGGGGGTTGAGCAGTTCTTC.

The sample holds one count of this clone. J is TRBJ1-5 and V is TRBV10-3; D gene unclear. This CDR3 contains 13 residues. Trimming cost V 0 bases and J 2 bases, with 2 bases left between them. Germline values: CDR1 ENHRY, CDR2 SYGVKD. This CDR3 reads CAISESGNQPQHF. CDR3 nucleotides: TGTGCCATCAGTGAGTCGGGCAATCAGCCCCAGCATTTT.

The gene calls are TRBV27 and TRBJ2-1; D is unresolved. Deletions cut 5 bases from V and 6 bases from J, with 14 bases between. The CDR3 extends over 14 amino acids. Germline V gene data show CDR1 as MNHEY and CDR2 as SMNVEV (reference sequence). The CDR3 loop is CASSPSWRLNEQFF. The DNA of the CDR3 is TGTGCCAGCAGTCCTTCCTGGCGGCTCAATGAGCAGTTCTTC.

This clone was seen once. This sequence joins TRBV25-1 and TRBJ1-2, with D unclear. CDR1 MGHDK and CDR2 SYGVNS come from the germline V gene. The CDR3 runs to 13 residues. V shed 2 bases and J shed 0 bases, with 4 bases lying between them. The CDR3: CASSEGSNYGYTF. The CDR3, as DNA: TGTGCCAGCAGTGAAGGCTCTAACTATGGCTACACCTTC.

The chain recombines TRBV5-4 with TRBJ2-1; 10 bases map to TRBD2. Germline CDR1 SGHNT, CDR2 YYREEE (reference sequence). The J segment lost 2 bases and the V segment lost 2 bases, leaving 1 base of the junction unmatched. The CDR3 sequence is 15 residues long. CDR3 sequence (DNA): TGTGCCAGCAGCTTTCTAGCGGGGGCCTACAATGAGCAGTTCTTC. This encodes CASSFLAGAYNEQFF.

The chain combines TRBV7-9 with TRBJ2-2; 12 bases fit TRBD2. V lost 3 bases and J lost 2; bases outside the gene matches: 7. The germline V gene has CDR1 SEHNR and CDR2 FQNEAQ (reference sequence). CDR3 length equals 18 residues. CDR3 DNA: TGTGCCAGCAGCTTGGAGACTAGCGGGAGTAGAAACACCGGGGAGCTGTTTTTT. This sequence encodes CASSLETSGSRNTGELFF.

The CDR3 bases are TGTGCCTGGAGTGATCTCGGTACGTACAATGAGCAGTTCTTC. Residues: CAWSDLGTYNEQFF. The genes are TRBV30 and TRBJ2-1; D gene ambiguous. Germline V CDR1 and CDR2: GTSNPN, SVGIG (reference sequence). The CDR3 loop spans 14 amino acids. V was trimmed by 1 base and J by 4 bases, leaving 11 bases between them.